Listed below are T cell receptor beta chains from one sample, sequenced in a study of CD8+CD57+ T cells in acquired aplastic anemia. MiXCR, applied by TCRdb to the reads, yields one record per CDR3 protein. The repertoire holds a few hundred thousand distinct CDR3 sequences, with roughly 35% as singletons. Sequencing input: sorted CD4+, CD8+, or CD8+CD57+ T cells (not recorded which) from PBMCs. These receptors all stem from a human donor in good health, serving as a control. Each CDR3 is given with its conserved first and last residue. A D gene is named only where the DNA matches it firmly. The size field is filled for only some rows; it gives once, few, many or a size class.

abundance	d_gene	j_gene	v_gene	CDR3aa	CDR3nt
many	-	TRBJ2-7	TRBV5-5	CASKRDVNYEQYF	TGTGCCAGCAAACGGGACGTGAACTACGAGCAGTACTTC
-	-	TRBJ2-7	TRBV14	CASSQLPGAGLYEQYF	TGTGCCAGCAGCCAGCTACCAGGGGCGGGACTATACGAGCAGTACTTC
many	TRBD2	TRBJ2-6	TRBV10-2	CASSGRGVSGANVLTF	TGCGCCAGCAGTGGGCGGGGGGTCTCTGGGGCCAACGTCCTGACTTTC
many	TRBD1	TRBJ1-2	TRBV12-3/TRBV12-4	CASSRTGGSVAGYTF	TGTGCCAGCAGTCGGACAGGGGGTAGCGTGGCTGGCTACACCTTC
many	TRBD1	TRBJ1-2	TRBV19	CASSTLRQGLDGYTF	TGTGCCAGTAGCACCCTCCGACAGGGATTGGATGGCTACACCTTC
-	-	TRBJ1-2	TRBV5-6	CASSSYVVPYGYTF	TGTGCCAGCAGCTCCTACGTTGTTCCCTATGGCTACACCTTC
-	-	TRBJ2-2	TRBV12-3/TRBV12-4	CASRIGAGLHTGELFF	TGTGCCAGCAGGATAGGCGCAGGGTTGCACACCGGGGAGCTGTTTTTT
once	-	TRBJ2-5	TRBV5-1	CASSLSPGEETQYF	TGCGCCAGCAGCTTGTCCCCAGGGGAGGAGACCCAGTACTTC
-	TRBD1	TRBJ1-2	TRBV10-3	CASNRDRGHTF	TGTGCCAGCAACCGGGACAGGGGCCACACCTTC
many	TRBD2	TRBJ2-1	TRBV7-2	CASSLARLAGGEQFF	TGTGCCAGCAGCTTAGCCAGACTAGCGGGGGGTGAGCAGTTCTTC
many	TRBD1	TRBJ1-6	TRBV12-3/TRBV12-4	CASSLFGQGVNSPLHF	TGTGCCAGCAGTTTATTCGGACAGGGGGTTAATTCACCCCTCCACTTT
-	-	TRBJ1-2	TRBV30	CAWSGRVRGANYGYTF	TGTGCCTGGAGTGGACGGGTACGGGGTGCCAACTATGGCTACACCTTC
-	-	TRBJ2-5	TRBV4-1	CASSQGAGLETQYF	TGCGCCAGCAGCCAAGGCGCCGGACTAGAGACCCAGTACTTC
many	-	TRBJ1-2	TRBV29-1	CSVGEQGSYGYTF	TGCAGCGTTGGAGAGCAGGGGAGCTATGGCTACACCTTC
many	-	TRBJ2-7	TRBV19	CASSIDRRQYTYEQYF	TGTGCCAGTAGTATAGATCGGCGACAGTACACCTACGAGCAGTACTTC
-	-	TRBJ2-5	TRBV27	CASSFRLGWGRETQYF	TGTGCCAGCAGTTTCCGTCTAGGTTGGGGTCGGGAGACCCAGTACTTC
-	-	TRBJ1-2	TRBV11-2	CASSLVSRGASYGYTF	TGTGCCAGCAGCTTAGTTAGTAGGGGGGCGAGCTATGGCTACACCTTC
many	-	TRBJ1-3	TRBV7-2	CASSLGPGAGNTIYF	TGTGCCAGCAGCTTAGGGCCAGGTGCTGGAAACACCATATATTTT
-	-	TRBJ1-2	TRBV12-3/TRBV12-4	CASSSSGVGYTF	TGTGCCAGCAGTTCCTCAGGGGTTGGCTACACCTTC
many	-	TRBJ2-1	TRBV12-3/TRBV12-4	CASTHGDTYNEQFF	TGTGCCAGCACCCACGGGGACACCTACAATGAGCAGTTCTTC
-	-	TRBJ1-3	TRBV19	CASSAQSGDGNTIYF	TGTGCCAGTAGTGCGCAATCGGGGGACGGAAACACCATATATTTT
many	TRBD1	TRBJ2-7	TRBV25-1	CASRPGQLNEQYF	TGTGCCAGCAGACCGGGACAGCTAAACGAGCAGTACTTC
many	-	TRBJ2-7	TRBV7-9	CASSSTASSYEQYF	TGTGCCAGCAGCTCGACAGCGAGCTCCTACGAGCAGTACTTC
many	-	TRBJ2-1	TRBV2	CASGRVEGSEQFF	TGTGCCAGCGGAAGGGTGGAGGGGAGTGAGCAGTTCTTC
many	TRBD1	TRBJ1-2	TRBV20-1	CSASGDRGSGYTF	TGCAGTGCTAGTGGGGACAGGGGCAGTGGCTACACCTTC
few	-	TRBJ1-4	TRBV4-1	CASSQGPGAANEKLFF	TGCGCCAGCAGCCAAGGGCCGGGGGCCGCTAATGAAAAACTGTTTTTT
many	TRBD1	TRBJ1-1	TRBV7-2	CASSLNGDRDSWLFF	TGTGCCAGCAGCTTAAACGGTGACCGGGACAGTTGGCTTTTCTTT
-	-	TRBJ2-3	TRBV15	CATSSWGSPSDTQYF	TGTGCCACCAGCAGCTGGGGGTCCCCATCAGATACGCAGTATTTT
medium-sized	-	TRBJ1-2	TRBV15	CATSNDQGYYGYTF	TGTGCCACCAGCAATGACCAGGGTTACTATGGCTACACCTTC
once	TRBD1	TRBJ1-2	TRBV2	CASSWTGGDYGYTF	TGTGCCAGCAGTTGGACAGGGGGTGACTATGGCTACACCTTC
many	-	TRBJ2-1	TRBV20-1	CSARDGTYNEQFF	TGCAGTGCTAGAGATGGAACTTACAATGAGCAGTTCTTC
many	-	TRBJ1-2	TRBV7-2	CASSSQGQANYGYTF	TGTGCCAGCAGCTCCCAGGGCCAAGCTAACTATGGCTACACCTTC
-	-	TRBJ2-7	TRBV20-1	CSARADFSSYEQYF	TGCAGTGCTAGGGCGGACTTTTCCTCCTACGAGCAGTACTTC
many	TRBD2	TRBJ2-1	TRBV7-9	CASSITGTRPNEQFF	TGTGCCAGCAGCATCACCGGGACTAGGCCCAATGAGCAGTTCTTC
many	TRBD2	TRBJ2-2	TRBV7-6	CASSLTAGVVVGGELFF	TGTGCCAGCAGCTTAACTGCGGGAGTTGTCGTTGGCGGGGAGCTGTTTTTT
-	-	TRBJ2-1	TRBV20-1	CSARRRYNEQFF	TGCAGTGCTAGGAGGAGGTACAATGAGCAGTTCTTC
-	-	TRBJ1-1	TRBV19	CARSSGLVNTEAFF	TGTGCCAGGTCATCGGGGCTGGTGAACACTGAAGCTTTCTTT
many	-	TRBJ1-2	TRBV4-1	CASSWNPRDTANYGYTF	TGCGCCAGCAGCTGGAACCCCCGGGACACCGCTAACTATGGCTACACCTTC
-	TRBD2	TRBJ2-7	TRBV10-2	CASTRLAGGPYEQYF	TGCGCCAGCACCAGACTAGCGGGGGGGCCCTACGAGCAGTACTTC
-	TRBD1	TRBJ1-1	TRBV29-1	CSAQQGLDTEAFF	TGCAGCGCTCAACAGGGGTTAGACACTGAAGCTTTCTTT
many	-	TRBJ1-1	TRBV6-5	CASSGGTEAFF	TGTGCCAGCAGCGGAGGGACTGAAGCTTTCTTT
-	TRBD2	TRBJ2-7	TRBV20-1	CSASSLGRAGTYEQYF	TGCAGTGCCAGCAGCTTAGGGAGGGCGGGAACCTACGAGCAGTACTTC
many	-	TRBJ2-1	TRBV2	CASSRGMGDEQFF	TGTGCCAGTAGCAGGGGAATGGGAGATGAGCAGTTCTTC
many	-	TRBJ2-7	TRBV2	CASRTAGVRIEQYF	TGTGCCAGCAGGACCGCTGGGGTCCGGATCGAGCAGTACTTC
many	-	TRBJ2-7	TRBV6-5	CASSYGHEQYF	TGTGCCAGCAGTTACGGTCACGAGCAGTACTTC
few	-	TRBJ2-1	TRBV27	CASSRDSTRFF	TGTGCCAGCAGCCGCGACAGCACTCGATTCTTC
once	TRBD2	TRBJ2-3	TRBV25-1	CASSETGRGSGGTQYF	TGTGCCAGCAGTGAAACGGGGCGGGGGAGCGGGGGTACGCAGTATTTT
few	TRBD2	TRBJ2-1	TRBV4-1	CASSPQGLAGMNEQFF	TGCGCCAGCAGCCCCCAGGGACTAGCGGGAATGAATGAGCAGTTCTTC
many	TRBD2	TRBJ2-7	TRBV2	CASTTGGYEQYF	TGTGCCAGCACCACGGGGGGCTACGAGCAGTACTTC
-	-	TRBJ1-1	TRBV10-2	CASIKGPGSTEAFF	TGCGCCAGCATCAAAGGCCCGGGGAGCACTGAAGCTTTCTTT